This TCR beta chain was recovered during a study of T cell changes during pregnancy in multiple sclerosis. Libraries were prepared by immunoSEQ multiplex PCR; TCRdb keeps only in-frame clonotypes and omits some of them. The sample has more than 15,000 clones; roughly 86% are singletons. Germline values: CDR1 LGHNA, CDR2 YSLEER. The J segment lost 5 bases and the V segment lost 4 bases, leaving 5 bases of the junction unmatched. The CDR3 is 15 amino acids. The chain joins TRBV4-3 to TRBJ1-5, with 10 positions matching TRBD1. This TCR derives from a female donor in good health, enrolled as a control in a pregnancy study. Sample: CD8+ T cells from peripheral blood mononuclear cells, taken in the second trimester of pregnancy. The CDR3 coding sequence is TGCGCCAGCAGCCTTCGACAGGGGGCATATCAGCCCCAGCATTTT. Protein: CASSLRQGAYQPQHF.